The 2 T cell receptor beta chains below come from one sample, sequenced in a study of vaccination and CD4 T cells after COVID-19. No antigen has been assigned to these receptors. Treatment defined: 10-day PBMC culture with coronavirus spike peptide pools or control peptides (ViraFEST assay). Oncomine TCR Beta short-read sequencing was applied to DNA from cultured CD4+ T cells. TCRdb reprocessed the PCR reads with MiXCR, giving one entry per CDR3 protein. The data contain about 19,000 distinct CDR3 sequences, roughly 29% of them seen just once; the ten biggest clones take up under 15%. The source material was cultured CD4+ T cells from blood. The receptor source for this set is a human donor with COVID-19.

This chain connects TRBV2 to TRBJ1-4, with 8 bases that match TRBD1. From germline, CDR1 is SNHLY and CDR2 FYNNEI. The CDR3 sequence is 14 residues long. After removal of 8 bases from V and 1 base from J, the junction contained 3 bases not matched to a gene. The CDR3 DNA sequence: TGTGCCAGCCGAGGACAGGGAACTAATGAAAAACTGTTTTTT. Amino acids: CASRGQGTNEKLFF.

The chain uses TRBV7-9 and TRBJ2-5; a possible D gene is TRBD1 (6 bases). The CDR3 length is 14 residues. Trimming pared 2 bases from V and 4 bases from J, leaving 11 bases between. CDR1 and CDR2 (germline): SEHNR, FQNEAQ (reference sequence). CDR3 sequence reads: CASSLRAGVETQYF. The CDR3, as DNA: TGTGCCAGCAGCTTACGCGCAGGGGTAGAGACCCAGTACTTC.